The entry that follows covers one TCR beta chain sequence. Its antigen is as yet unknown. In the same sample, other DNA sequences code for this CDR3. Researchers ran the PCR with 60 Vbeta and 13 Jbeta primers. Sequencing used immunoSEQ multiplex PCR; TCRdb keeps in-frame clones, though not all of them. The table lists approximately 93,000 clones, 78% of them singletons, with approximately 3% in the top ten. This CDR3 is 14 amino acids long. The germline CDR1 and CDR2 sequences are MDHEN and SYDVKM. V was pared by 2 bases and J by 2 bases, with 9 bases between. This entry comes from a study of cytomegalovirus exposure and HLA in healthy donors. Study results and caveats: One variant, a missense change in DCLRE1C, was linked in a later analysis to TCR beta V- and J-gene trimming. A list of roughly 160 TCR beta chains associated with cytomegalovirus was given. Roughly even sequencing depth across donors was the assumption behind the presence/absence analyses. In an earlier analysis, most TCR beta V segments were productive about 87% or about 30% of the time.

The sequence derives from a woman in her thirties or forties in good health and CMV-seronegative. This sequence joins TRBV28 and TRBJ1-2; D is unresolved. Sequencing used PBMCs. CDR3 bases: TGTGCCAGCAGTTTAGGCGGAGTAAACTATGGCTACACCTTC. This encodes CASSLGGVNYGYTF.